Listed here are 5 T cell receptor beta chains from one sample, sequenced in a study of control samples from healthy donors and cancer patients. The repertoire was sequenced with immunoSEQ multiplex PCR; TCRdb's copy has only in-frame clones and lacks some. There are 150,000 to 160,000 clones in the sample; over 90% occur only once, and about 2.4% lies in the top ten. Sequences were obtained from blood. These receptors all stem from a man aged 45-65 years in good health.

The V call is TRBV5-1, the J call TRBJ2-7; D is unclear. With 3 bases removed from V and 4 bases from J, the gap between germline ends came to 11 bases. CDR3 length equals 13 residues. Germline CDR1 reads SGHRS; CDR2 reads YFSETQ. The CDR3 spells CASSSQDGYEQYF. CDR3 DNA: TGCGCCAGCAGCTCCCAAGACGGGTACGAGCAGTACTTC.

The V gene is TRBV10-2, the J gene TRBJ2-1; D unclear. CDR1 and CDR2 from the germline V gene are WSHSY and SAAADI. The CDR3 contains 15 residues. V was pared by 1 base and J by 2 bases, with 9 bases between. CDR3 residues: CASSEFDWTYNEQFF. As DNA, the CDR3 is TGCGCCAGCAGTGAGTTCGACTGGACCTACAATGAGCAGTTCTTC.

This chain connects TRBV12-3 or TRBV12-4 to TRBJ1-4; D may be TRBD1 (5 bases). Trimming stripped 10 bases from V and 8 bases from J, with 17 bases between. This CDR3 has 13 amino acids. CDR3: CAIGGRAEEKLFF. CDR3 sequence (DNA): TGTGCCATCGGGGGGAGGGCAGAGGAAAAACTGTTTTTT.

This rearrangement joins TRBV18 to TRBJ1-5, with D perhaps matching TRBD1 (5 bases). CDR3 length: 14 residues. The V gene lost 6 bases and the J gene lost 5 bases, with 14 bases spanning the gap. From germline, CDR1 is KGHSH and CDR2 LQKENI. The CDR3 loop is CASSLRGVDQPQHF. CDR3 in DNA: TGTGCCAGCTCTCTAAGGGGTGTCGATCAGCCCCAGCATTTT.

J is TRBJ2-7 and V is TRBV25-1; D perhaps matches TRBD2 (5 bases). This CDR3 has 12 residues. The V gene lost 1 base and the J gene lost 5 bases, with 6 bases spanning the gap. The germline CDR1 and CDR2 sequences are MGHDK and SYGVNS. DNA for the CDR3: TGTGCCAGCAGTGAATTGAGGGACGAGCAGTACTTC. Its translation: CASSELRDEQYF.